This TCR beta chain was identified in a study of blood T cell repertoires in COVID-19. Study in general: The United States, Italy and Spain were the sources of the acute and convalescent COVID-19 samples. The cDNA or gDNA used as material had been derived from T cells, B-cell-depleted T cells, or PBMCs.

Trimming stripped 4 bases from V and 0 bases from J, with 19 bases between. The CDR3 length is 19 residues. CDR1 and CDR2 from the germline V gene are LGHDT and YNNKEL (reference sequence). As originally analysed: Estimation of nucleated cell counts relied on the amplification of reference gene primers. Profiling relied on immunoSEQ multiplex PCR, and the TCRdb table lists in-frame clones only, not all of them. V and J calls plus clone size are reproduced from that table; the DNA served to infer D and trimming. The data show 90,000 to 100,000 clones, roughly 80% seen once. The J gene is TRBJ1-6, the V gene TRBV3-1 (or the pseudogene TRBV3-2), with a possible D match to TRBD1 (6 bases). The sequence was obtained from a woman aged 80 or over with acute or convalescent COVID-19. The sequencing sample was made of peripheral blood. The CDR3 sequence is CASSPQFLTGSSYNSPLHF. For the CDR3, the DNA is TGTGCCAGCAGCCCACAATTTCTAACAGGGAGCTCCTATAATTCACCCCTCCACTTT.